The 31 T cell receptor beta chains given below trace back to one sample, sequenced in a study of blood T cell repertoires in COVID-19. The method was immunoSEQ multiplex PCR; TCRdb's version includes in-frame clones alone and lacks a portion of them. The sample holds about 500,000 clones, about 88% seen once. Input material: peripheral blood. The receptors here all came from a woman aged 45-65 years with COVID-19, enrolled during active disease.

The V and J genes are TRBV7-2 and TRBJ1-2; possible D gene TRBD1, 5 bases. Germline assignment: CDR1 SGHTA and CDR2 FQGNSA. The CDR3 has 13 residues. Deletions cut 5 bases from V and 4 bases from J, with 11 bases between. CDR3 DNA sequence: TGTGCCAGCAGCCGGGGGGGTCGCTATGGCTACACCTTC. Its protein product is CASSRGGRYGYTF.

The chain employs TRBV27 and TRBJ1-2; 9 bases fit TRBD1. Germline assignment: CDR1 MNHEY and CDR2 SMNVEV (reference sequence). V lost 8 bases, J lost 8 bases, and 12 bases stayed unmatched. The CDR3 totals 14 residues. CDR3 DNA sequence: TGTGCCAGCCGAGGGGGGACAGGGTATAGGGGCTACACCTTC. Amino acids: CASRGGTGYRGYTF.

The rearrangement uses TRBV4-1 and TRBJ1-1; tentative D call: TRBD1 (5 bases). The CDR3 is 14 amino acids. Germline values: CDR1 MGHRA, CDR2 YSYEKL. Trimming left V 0 bases short and J 4 bases short, with 9 bases between. The CDR3 region is CASSQEQGSTEAFF. The CDR3 bases are TGCGCCAGCAGCCAAGAGCAGGGTAGCACTGAAGCTTTCTTT.

The rearrangement links TRBV2 to TRBJ1-1; possibly TRBD1 for D (6 bases). The germline gives CDR1 SNHLY, CDR2 FYNNEI. The CDR3 loop spans 15 amino acids. V was trimmed by 1 base and J by 0 bases, leaving 9 bases between them. The CDR3 loop reads CASSEGDIMNTEAFF. In nucleotides, the CDR3 is TGTGCCAGCAGTGAAGGGGACATCATGAACACTGAAGCTTTCTTT.

This clone was picked up one time. This chain uses TRBV27 with TRBJ2-2; 9 bases map to TRBD1. Looked up from germline, CDR1 is MNHEY and CDR2 is SMNVEV (reference sequence). The J segment lost 3 bases and the V segment lost 10 bases, leaving 6 bases of the junction unmatched. This CDR3 contains 14 residues. The CDR3 region is CAIAQGADTGELFF. The DNA of the CDR3 is TGTGCCATCGCACAGGGGGCGGACACCGGGGAGCTGTTTTTT.

The chain joins TRBV30 to TRBJ2-1; 9 bases line up with TRBD2. V dropped 3 bases and J dropped 5; count of bases not matched to a gene: 14. Germline V gene sequence: CDR1 GTSNPN, CDR2 SVGIG (reference sequence). There are 17 residues in the CDR3. This CDR3 is CAWRETSGVREHNEQFF. The CDR3 bases are TGTGCCTGGAGGGAGACTAGCGGCGTTAGAGAGCACAATGAGCAGTTCTTC.

The rearrangement links TRBV7-2 to TRBJ1-6, with 8 nucleotides matching TRBD1. The J segment lost 7 bases and the V segment lost 6 bases, leaving 2 bases of the junction unmatched. From germline, CDR1 is SGHTA and CDR2 FQGNSA. The CDR3 has 13 amino acids. The CDR3 here is CASSRDRNSPLHF. The CDR3 coding sequence is TGTGCCAGCAGTCGGGACAGGAATTCACCCCTCCACTTT.

J is TRBJ1-1 and V is TRBV3-1 (or the pseudogene TRBV3-2); TRBD1 is a possible D gene (5 bases). Germline CDR1 is LGHDT and CDR2 is YNNKEL (reference sequence). This CDR3 contains 14 residues. The V end lost 3 bases, the J end lost 0 bases, and 8 bases lay between the germline ends. CDR3 nucleotides: TGTGCCAGCAGCCAGGGACTGATGAACACTGAAGCTTTCTTT. Its protein product is CASSQGLMNTEAFF.

The chain is built from TRBV18 and TRBJ2-7, with D possibly matching TRBD1 (5 bases). V dropped 1 base and J dropped 5 bases, with 9 bases sitting between them. The V gene's germline CDR1 is KGHSH and CDR2 LQKENI. The CDR3 sequence is 13 residues long. This CDR3 is CASSPQGAHEQYF. The CDR3 nucleotides are TGTGCCAGCTCACCACAAGGGGCCCACGAGCAGTACTTC.

J is TRBJ1-2 and V is TRBV19; 7 bases are shared with TRBD1. CDR3 size: 14 residues. CDR1 and CDR2 (germline): LNHDA, SQIVND (reference sequence). V gave up 3 bases and J gave up 5 bases; unmatched junction bases: 6. The CDR3 DNA reads TGTGCCAGTAGTATGGCAGGGGGAGATTATGGCTACACCTTC. Residues: CASSMAGGDYGYTF.

J is TRBJ1-1 and V is TRBV3-1 (or the pseudogene TRBV3-2); D not certain. Germline CDR1 LGHDT, CDR2 YNNKEL (reference sequence). The CDR3 is made up of 13 amino acids. The V end lost 1 base, the J end lost 4 bases, and 7 bases lay between the germline ends. In DNA, the CDR3 is TGTGCCAGCAGCCAAGTCCATTCCACTGAAGCTTTCTTT. It translates to CASSQVHSTEAFF.

The J gene is TRBJ2-1, the V gene TRBV29-1; 8 nucleotides line up with TRBD2. V lost 4 bases and J lost 9; bases outside the gene matches: 8. Germline lookup yields CDR1 SQVTM and CDR2 ANQGSEA. CDR3 length: 13 residues. As DNA, the CDR3 is TGCAGCGTTGCGGGGGGGGCCGGAGTTGAGCAGTTCTTC. Its protein product is CSVAGGAGVEQFF.

The chain combines TRBV7-2 with TRBJ2-5; possible D gene TRBD1, 6 bases. Germline V gene data show CDR1 as SGHTA and CDR2 as FQGNSA. V lost 5 bases to trimming and J lost 4 bases, with 14 bases between them. The CDR3 loop spans 14 amino acids. The CDR3 here is CASSTRTVRETQYF. The CDR3 coding sequence is TGTGCCAGCAGCACCCGGACAGTAAGAGAGACCCAGTACTTC.

The CDR3 sequence is CAWSVRATNEKLFF. The CDR3, as DNA: TGTGCCTGGAGTGTTCGGGCAACTAATGAAAAACTGTTTTTT. The V and J genes are TRBV30 and TRBJ1-4; D is unresolved. Germline values: CDR1 GTSNPN, CDR2 SVGIG (reference sequence). The CDR3 loop spans 14 amino acids. With 0 bases removed from V and 0 bases from J, the gap between germline ends came to 5 bases. The full variable domain, with the rest looked up from reference TRBV30 and TRBJ1-4, is SQTIHQWPATLVQPVGSPLSLECTVEGTSNPNLYWYRQAAGRGLQLLFYSVGIGQISSEVPQNLSASRPQDRQFILSSKKLLLSDSGFYLCAWSVRATNEKLFFGSGTQLSVL.

The gene calls are TRBV4-1 and TRBJ2-1; 9 nucleotides agree with TRBD1. V shed 7 bases and J 8 bases; nucleotides not matched to a gene: 12. The CDR3 extends over 15 amino acids. Germline V CDR1 and CDR2: MGHRA, YSYEKL. As DNA, the CDR3 is TGCGCCAGCACCGTCGGACAGGGGCCTGGGGATGAGCAGTTCTTC. It yields the protein CASTVGQGPGDEQFF.

The gene calls are TRBV5-4 and TRBJ1-1; no firm D call. The germline gives CDR1 SGHNT, CDR2 YYREEE (reference sequence). The germline V and J ends were trimmed by 1 base and 0 bases, with 10 bases remaining between them. The CDR3 consists of 15 residues. CDR3 sequence reads: CASSLMDFMNTEAFF. The CDR3 DNA follows: TGTGCCAGCAGCTTGATGGACTTCATGAACACTGAAGCTTTCTTT.

There are a few counts of this clone. This rearrangement joins TRBV2 to TRBJ2-2, with TRBD1 matching over 7 bases. Germline-derived CDR1 and CDR2 are SNHLY and FYNNEI. This CDR3 comprises 15 residues. The ends lost 2 bases at V and 1 base at J; junction bases unmatched: 1. CDR3 bases: TGTGCCAGCAGTGAACACAGGGGGAACACCGGGGAGCTGTTTTTT. Its protein product is CASSEHRGNTGELFF.

In nucleotides, the CDR3 is TGTGCCAGCAGCATAGGGGACAGGGGCTACGAGCAGTACTTC. It specifies CASSIGDRGYEQYF. J is TRBJ2-7 and V is TRBV6-5, with 10 bases aligning to TRBD1. The CDR3 is 14 amino acids. V shed 6 bases and J 3 bases; nucleotides not matched to a gene: 5. Germline V gene data show CDR1 as MNHEY and CDR2 as SVGAGI.

This clone has just one count. V and J are TRBV6-2 or TRBV6-3 and TRBJ1-6, with unresolved D. The CDR3 is 13 residues long. Germline V gene lookup returns CDR1 MNHEY and CDR2 SVGEGT. Trimming pared 2 bases from V and 9 bases from J, leaving 8 bases between. CDR3 DNA: TGTGCCAGCAGTTACAGACAAGGTTCACCCCTCCACTTT. Translating it yields CASSYRQGSPLHF.

V gene TRBV6-5 combines with J gene TRBJ2-1; 9 positions agree with TRBD1. Germline V gives CDR1 MNHEY, CDR2 SVGAGI. There are 15 residues in the CDR3. Trimming cost V 4 bases and J 8 bases; bases outside gene matches: 9. DNA of the CDR3: TGTGCCAGCAGTTCTCCGGGGACAGGGAGCCATGAGCAGTTCTTC. Protein product: CASSSPGTGSHEQFF.

The chain has TRBV5-1 and TRBJ1-2, with 11 nucleotides matching TRBD1. CDR1 is SGHRS and CDR2 is YFSETQ in the germline V gene. Trimming at V came to 4 bases and at J to 6 bases, leaving 5 bases not matched to a gene. The CDR3 extends over 14 amino acids. CDR3 residues: CASSPGQGDNGYTF. CDR3 bases: TGCGCCAGCAGCCCGGGACAGGGGGATAATGGCTACACCTTC.

This sequence joins TRBV24-1 and TRBJ2-1, with D perhaps TRBD1 (5 bases). CDR1 and CDR2 from the germline V gene are KGHDR and SFDVKD. The length of the CDR3 is 16 residues. Deletions cut 3 bases from V and 3 bases from J, with 14 bases between. The CDR3 bases are TGTGCCACCAGTGATGGGTTAAAGGGGATCTACAATGAGCAGTTCTTC. Translated: CATSDGLKGIYNEQFF.

This clone was counted between two and nine times. The chain has TRBV6-1 and TRBJ1-6; D perhaps matches TRBD1 (5 bases). CDR3 size: 14 residues. Germline V gene sequence: CDR1 MNHNS, CDR2 SASEGT. V shed 3 bases and J shed 8 bases, with 11 bases lying between them. CDR3 in amino acids: CASSDWGGDSPLHF. CDR3 DNA sequence: TGTGCCAGCAGTGATTGGGGGGGGGATTCACCCCTCCACTTT.

This clone was counted a single time. The chain is built from TRBV18 and TRBJ2-4; 10 bases are shared with TRBD1. The CDR3 is 13 residues long. The J segment lost 15 bases and the V segment lost 4 bases, leaving 9 bases of the junction unmatched. Germline V gene sequence: CDR1 KGHSH, CDR2 LQKENI. CDR3 DNA: TGTGCCAGCTCACTAGAAAGACAGGGGGCTCCGTACTTC. It translates to CASSLERQGAPYF.

Ten or more counts support this clone. J is TRBJ1-4 and V is TRBV4-1, with D hard to call. V was pared by 7 bases and J by 7 bases, with 7 bases between. The CDR3 is 11 amino acids. Germline V gene sequence: CDR1 MGHRA, CDR2 YSYEKL. CDR3 residues: CASKESEKLFF. Here the CDR3 DNA reads TGCGCCAGCAAGGAGAGTGAAAAACTGTTTTTT.

This clone appeared a single time. This chain connects TRBV5-1 to TRBJ1-1, with 7 bases that match TRBD1. From germline, CDR1 is SGHRS and CDR2 YFSETQ. Trimming at V came to 3 bases and at J to 11 bases, leaving 10 bases not matched to a gene. The CDR3 extends over 13 amino acids. CDR3 residues: CASSSRLDREAFF. CDR3 coding DNA: TGCGCCAGCAGCTCCCGCCTAGACAGGGAGGCTTTCTTT. The whole variable domain, remainder taken from reference TRBV5-1 and TRBJ1-1, is KAGVTQTPRYLIKTRGQQVTLSCSPISGHRSVSWYQQTPGQGLQFLFEYFSETQRNKGNFPGRFSGRQFSNSRSEMNVSTLELGDSALYLCASSSRLDREAFFGQGTRLTVV.

The V call is TRBV2, the J call TRBJ1-4; TRBD1 aligns across 7 bases. Germline V gene lookup returns CDR1 SNHLY and CDR2 FYNNEI. The V segment lost 8 bases and the J segment 4 bases; nucleotides outside the gene matches: 4. This CDR3 contains 13 residues. Here the CDR3 reads CASSGQRNEKLFF. CDR3 sequence (DNA): TGTGCCAGCTCGGGACAGCGTAATGAAAAACTGTTTTTT. The full variable domain, its missing parts supplied by reference TRBV2 and TRBJ1-4, is EPEVTQTPSHQVTQMGQEVILRCVPISNHLYFYWYRQILGQKVEFLVSFYNNEISEKSEIFDDQFSVERPDGSNFTLKIRSTKLEDSAMYFCASSGQRNEKLFFGSGTQLSVL.

The rearrangement joins TRBV7-6 to TRBJ2-2; TRBD2 might be the D (5 bases). CDR3 length equals 13 residues. With 5 bases removed from V and 6 bases from J, the gap between germline ends came to 10 bases. Germline V gives CDR1 SGHVS, CDR2 FNYEAQ. CDR3 protein: CASSRTRPGELFF. The CDR3 nucleotides read TGTGCCAGCAGCCGAACTAGACCCGGGGAGCTGTTTTTT. The full variable domain, in which reference TRBV7-6 and TRBJ2-2 provide the parts outside the CDR3, is GAGVSQSPRYKVTKRGQDVALRCDPISGHVSLYWYRQALGQGPEFLTYFNYEAQQDKSGLPNDRFSAERPEGSISTLTIQRTEQRDSAMYRCASSRTRPGELFFGEGSRLTVL.

J is TRBJ1-1 and V is TRBV6-4; possible D gene TRBD1, 6 bases. The length of the CDR3 is 14 residues. Trimming took off 1 base at V and 4 bases at J, with 10 bases between the two ends. The germline gives CDR1 MRHNA, CDR2 SNTAGT. CDR3 in amino acids: CASSDYAGATEAFF. The CDR3 DNA reads as TGTGCCAGCAGTGACTACGCGGGGGCCACTGAAGCTTTCTTT.

This chain joins TRBV6-6 and TRBJ2-2, with 8 bases identical to TRBD1. The CDR3 has 18 amino acids. In germline, CDR1 is MNHNY, CDR2 SVGAGI (reference sequence). J was trimmed by 5 bases and V by 5 bases; bases with no gene match: 16. The CDR3: CASSPKFLGQGATGELFF. The CDR3 region has the DNA TGTGCCAGCAGTCCGAAGTTCCTTGGACAGGGTGCTACCGGGGAGCTGTTTTTT.

This chain connects TRBV28 to TRBJ2-4; a weak D match, TRBD2 (7 bases). CDR1 MDHEN and CDR2 SYDVKM come from the germline V gene. The CDR3 spans 16 residues. The V and J ends lost 5 bases and 0 bases respectively, with 14 bases between them. The CDR3 protein is CASSGGGGIAKNIQYF. The CDR3 DNA is TGTGCCAGCAGTGGGGGCGGGGGCATAGCCAAAAACATTCAGTACTTC. Full variable domain (missing parts from reference TRBV28 and TRBJ2-4): DVKVTQSSRYLVKRTGEKVFLECVQDMDHENMFWYRQDPGLGLRLIYFSYDVKMKEKGDIPEGYSVSREKKERFSLILESASTNQTSMYLCASSGGGGIAKNIQYFGAGTRLSVL.